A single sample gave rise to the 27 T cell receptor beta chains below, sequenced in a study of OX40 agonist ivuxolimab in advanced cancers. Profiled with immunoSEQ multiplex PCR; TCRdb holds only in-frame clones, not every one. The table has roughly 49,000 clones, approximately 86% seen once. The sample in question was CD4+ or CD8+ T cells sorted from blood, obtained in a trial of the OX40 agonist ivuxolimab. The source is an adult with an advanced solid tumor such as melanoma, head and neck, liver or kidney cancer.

Written as DNA, the CDR3 is TGTGCCAGCTCACCAGCGGGAGGAAACACCATATATTTT. Translating it yields CASSPAGGNTIYF. The chain combines TRBV18 with TRBJ1-3; D is ambiguous. The CDR3 is made up of 13 amino acids. V was clipped by 2 bases and J by 4 bases, with 6 bases between them. CDR1 and CDR2 from the germline V gene are KGHSH and LQKENI.

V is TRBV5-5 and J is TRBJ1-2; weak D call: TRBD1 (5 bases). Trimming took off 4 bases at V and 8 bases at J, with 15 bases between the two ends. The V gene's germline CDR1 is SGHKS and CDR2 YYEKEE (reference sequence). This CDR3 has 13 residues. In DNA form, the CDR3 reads TGTGCCAGCAGCCCGGGGACCTCTTGGGGCTACACCTTC. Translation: CASSPGTSWGYTF. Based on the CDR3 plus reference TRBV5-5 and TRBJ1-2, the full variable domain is DAGVTQSPTHLIKTRGQQVTLRCSPISGHKSVSWYQQVLGQGPQFIFQYYEKEERGRGNFPDRFSARQFPNYSSELNVNALLLGDSALYLCASSPGTSWGYTFGSGTRLTVV.

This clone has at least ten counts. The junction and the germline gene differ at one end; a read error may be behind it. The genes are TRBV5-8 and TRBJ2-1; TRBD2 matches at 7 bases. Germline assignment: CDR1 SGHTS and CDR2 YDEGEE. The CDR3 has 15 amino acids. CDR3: CASTLSPGGQNEQFF. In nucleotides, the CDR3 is TGTGCCAGCACCTTGAGCCCGGGAGGACAAAATGAGCAGTTCTTC.

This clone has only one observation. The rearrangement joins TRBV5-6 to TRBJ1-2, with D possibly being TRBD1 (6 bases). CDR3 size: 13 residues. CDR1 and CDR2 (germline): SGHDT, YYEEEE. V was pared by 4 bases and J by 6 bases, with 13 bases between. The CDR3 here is CASSKDRKDGYTF. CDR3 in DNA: TGTGCCAGCAGCAAGGACAGAAAGGATGGCTACACCTTC.

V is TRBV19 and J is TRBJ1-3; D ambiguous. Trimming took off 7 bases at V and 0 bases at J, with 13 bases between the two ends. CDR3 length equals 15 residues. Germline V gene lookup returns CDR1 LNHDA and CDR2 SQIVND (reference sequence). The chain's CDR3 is CASMQAKSSGNTIYF. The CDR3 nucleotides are TGTGCCAGTATGCAGGCCAAGAGCTCTGGAAACACCATATATTTT.

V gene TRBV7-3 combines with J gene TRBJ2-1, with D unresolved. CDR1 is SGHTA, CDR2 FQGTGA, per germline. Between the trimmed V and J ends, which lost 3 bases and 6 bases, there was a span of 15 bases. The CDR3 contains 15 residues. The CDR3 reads CASSLVFLDFNEQFF. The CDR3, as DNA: TGTGCCAGCAGCTTGGTATTCCTAGATTTCAATGAGCAGTTCTTC. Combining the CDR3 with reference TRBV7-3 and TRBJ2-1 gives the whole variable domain GAGVSQTPSNKVTEKGKYVELRCDPISGHTALYWYRQSLGQGPEFLIYFQGTGAADDSGLPNDRFFAVRPEGSVSTLKIQRTERGDSAVYLCASSLVFLDFNEQFFGPGTRLTVL.

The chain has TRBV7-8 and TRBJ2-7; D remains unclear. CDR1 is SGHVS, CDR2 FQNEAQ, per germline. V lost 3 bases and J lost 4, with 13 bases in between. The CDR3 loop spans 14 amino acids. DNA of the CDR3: TGTGCCAGCAGCTTTCGAACGGAAGATTACGAGCAGTACTTC. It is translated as CASSFRTEDYEQYF.

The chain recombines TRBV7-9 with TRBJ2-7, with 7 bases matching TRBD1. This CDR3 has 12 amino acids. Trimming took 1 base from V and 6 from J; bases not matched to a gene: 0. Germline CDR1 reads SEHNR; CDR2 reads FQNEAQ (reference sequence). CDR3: CASSLGDSEQYF. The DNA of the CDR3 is TGTGCCAGCAGCTTAGGGGACAGCGAGCAGTACTTC.

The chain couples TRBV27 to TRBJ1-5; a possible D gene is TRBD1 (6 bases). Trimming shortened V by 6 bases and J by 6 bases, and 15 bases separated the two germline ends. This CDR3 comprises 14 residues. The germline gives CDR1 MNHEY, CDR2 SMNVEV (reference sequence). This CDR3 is CASRVRGGSQPQHF. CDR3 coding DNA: TGTGCCAGCAGAGTCAGGGGAGGGAGTCAGCCCCAGCATTTT.

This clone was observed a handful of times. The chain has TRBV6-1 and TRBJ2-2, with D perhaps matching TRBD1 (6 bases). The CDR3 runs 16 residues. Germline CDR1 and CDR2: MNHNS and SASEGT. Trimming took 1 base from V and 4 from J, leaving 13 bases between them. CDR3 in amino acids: CASSEDPGHSTGELFF. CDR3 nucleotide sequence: TGTGCCAGCAGTGAAGACCCGGGACACAGCACCGGGGAGCTGTTTTTT.

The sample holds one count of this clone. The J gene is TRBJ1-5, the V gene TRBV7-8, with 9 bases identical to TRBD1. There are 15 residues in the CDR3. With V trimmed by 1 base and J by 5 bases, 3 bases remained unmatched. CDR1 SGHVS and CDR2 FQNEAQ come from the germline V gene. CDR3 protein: CASSLVRTGDQPQHF. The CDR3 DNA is TGTGCCAGCAGCTTAGTTCGGACAGGGGATCAGCCCCAGCATTTT.

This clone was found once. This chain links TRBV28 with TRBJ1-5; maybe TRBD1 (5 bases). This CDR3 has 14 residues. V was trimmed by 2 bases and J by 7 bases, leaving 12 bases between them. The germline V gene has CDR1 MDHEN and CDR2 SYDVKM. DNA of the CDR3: TGTGCCAGCAGTTTAAATCAGGGACTACAGCCCCAGCATTTT. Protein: CASSLNQGLQPQHF. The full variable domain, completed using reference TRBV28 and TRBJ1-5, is DVKVTQSSRYLVKRTGEKVFLECVQDMDHENMFWYRQDPGLGLRLIYFSYDVKMKEKGDIPEGYSVSREKKERFSLILESASTNQTSMYLCASSLNQGLQPQHFGDGTRLSIL.

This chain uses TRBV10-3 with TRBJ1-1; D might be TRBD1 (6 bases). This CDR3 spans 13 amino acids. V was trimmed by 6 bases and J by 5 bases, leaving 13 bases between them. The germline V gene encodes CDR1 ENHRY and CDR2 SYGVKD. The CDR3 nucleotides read TGTGCCATCAGGGGGGTAGGGGGTACTGAAGCTTTCTTT. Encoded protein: CAIRGVGGTEAFF.

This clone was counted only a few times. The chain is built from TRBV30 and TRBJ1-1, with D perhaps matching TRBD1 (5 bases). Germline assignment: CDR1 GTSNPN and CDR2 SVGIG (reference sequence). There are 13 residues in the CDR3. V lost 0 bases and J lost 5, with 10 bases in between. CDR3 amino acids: CAWSVGGRTEAFF. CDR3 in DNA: TGTGCCTGGAGTGTTGGGGGACGGACTGAAGCTTTCTTT.

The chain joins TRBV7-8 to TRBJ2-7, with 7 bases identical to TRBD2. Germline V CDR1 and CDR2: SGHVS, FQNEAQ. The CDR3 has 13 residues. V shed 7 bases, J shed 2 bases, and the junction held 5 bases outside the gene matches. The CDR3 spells CASTPGGAYEQYF. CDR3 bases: TGTGCCAGCACCCCGGGGGGTGCCTACGAGCAGTACTTC.

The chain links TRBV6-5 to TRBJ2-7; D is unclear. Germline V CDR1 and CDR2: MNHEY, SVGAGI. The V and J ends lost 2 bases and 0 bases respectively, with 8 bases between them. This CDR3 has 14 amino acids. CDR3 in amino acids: CASSYLTDSYEQYF. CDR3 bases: TGTGCCAGCAGTTACCTGACGGACTCCTACGAGCAGTACTTC.

The CDR3 DNA reads TGTGCCAGCAGTTTCCTCGGACAGAACACTGAAGCTTTCTTT. Translation gives CASSFLGQNTEAFF. The chain employs TRBV2 and TRBJ1-1; possible D gene TRBD1, 5 bases. The CDR3 is made up of 14 amino acids. Germline V gene sequence: CDR1 SNHLY, CDR2 FYNNEI. V was shortened by 5 bases and J by 1 base, with 11 bases between the two germline ends.

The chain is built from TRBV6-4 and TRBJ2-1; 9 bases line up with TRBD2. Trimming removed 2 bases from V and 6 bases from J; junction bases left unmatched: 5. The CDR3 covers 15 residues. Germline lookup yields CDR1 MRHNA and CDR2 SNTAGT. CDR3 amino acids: CASSDAGGPSNEQFF. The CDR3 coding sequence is TGTGCCAGCAGTGACGCGGGAGGGCCGAGCAATGAGCAGTTCTTC.

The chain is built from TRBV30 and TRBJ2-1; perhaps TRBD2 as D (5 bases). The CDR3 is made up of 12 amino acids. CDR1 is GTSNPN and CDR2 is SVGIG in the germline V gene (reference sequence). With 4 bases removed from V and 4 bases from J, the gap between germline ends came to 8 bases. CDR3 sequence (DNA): TGTGCCTGGAAAACGGGATACAATGAGCAGTTCTTC. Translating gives CAWKTGYNEQFF.

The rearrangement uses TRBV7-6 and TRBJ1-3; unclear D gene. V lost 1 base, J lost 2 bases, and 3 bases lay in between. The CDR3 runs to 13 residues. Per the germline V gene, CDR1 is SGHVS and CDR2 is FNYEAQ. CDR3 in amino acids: CASSLEAGNTIYF. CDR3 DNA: TGTGCCAGCAGCTTAGAGGCTGGAAACACCATATATTTT.

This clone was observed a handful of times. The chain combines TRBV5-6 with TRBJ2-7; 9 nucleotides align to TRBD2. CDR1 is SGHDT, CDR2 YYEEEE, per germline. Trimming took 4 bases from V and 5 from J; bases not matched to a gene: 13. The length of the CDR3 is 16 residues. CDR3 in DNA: TGTGCCAGCAGCCCAGGTTGGGCTAGCGGGGATAACGAGCAGTACTTC. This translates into CASSPGWASGDNEQYF.

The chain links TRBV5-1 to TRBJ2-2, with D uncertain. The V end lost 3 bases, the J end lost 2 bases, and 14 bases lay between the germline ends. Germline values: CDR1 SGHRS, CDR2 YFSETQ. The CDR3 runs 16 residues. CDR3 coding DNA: TGCGCCAGCAGCTGGACCGCGACTCTCAACACCGGGGAGCTGTTTTTT. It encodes CASSWTATLNTGELFF.

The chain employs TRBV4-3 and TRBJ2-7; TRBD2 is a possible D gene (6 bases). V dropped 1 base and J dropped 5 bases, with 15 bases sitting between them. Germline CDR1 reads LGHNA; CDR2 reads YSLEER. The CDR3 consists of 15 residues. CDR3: CASSQGVGGVHEQYF. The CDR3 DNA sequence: TGCGCCAGCAGCCAAGGGGTGGGGGGAGTGCACGAGCAGTACTTC.

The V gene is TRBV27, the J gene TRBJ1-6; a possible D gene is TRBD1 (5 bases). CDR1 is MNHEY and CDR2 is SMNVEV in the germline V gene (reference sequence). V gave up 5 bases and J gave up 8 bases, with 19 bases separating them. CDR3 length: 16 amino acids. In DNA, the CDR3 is TGTGCCAGCAGTCCGTCCAGGGTCAGATCCGATTCACCCCTCCACTTT. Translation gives CASSPSRVRSDSPLHF.

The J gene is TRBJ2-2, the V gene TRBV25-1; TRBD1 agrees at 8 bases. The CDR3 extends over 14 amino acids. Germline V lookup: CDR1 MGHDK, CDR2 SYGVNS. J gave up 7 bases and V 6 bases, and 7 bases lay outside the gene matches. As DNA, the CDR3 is TGTGCCAGCAGCCTGACAGGGGCCGGCGGGGAGCTGTTTTTT. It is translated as CASSLTGAGGELFF. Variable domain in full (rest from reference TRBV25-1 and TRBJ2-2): EADIYQTPRYLVIGTGKKITLECSQTMGHDKMYWYQQDPGMELHLIHYSYGVNSTEKGDLSSESTVSRIRTEHFPLTLESARPSHTSQYLCASSLTGAGGELFFGEGSRLTVL.

CDR3 amino acids: CASSNERVRGSSYEQYF. The DNA of the CDR3 is TGTGCCAGCAGCAATGAGAGAGTCAGGGGGAGTAGCTACGAGCAGTACTTC. The chain combines TRBV21-1 with TRBJ2-7; the DNA was not used to check the table's D call, TRBD1. TRBV21-1 is described as a pseudogene. CDR3 length: 17 residues.

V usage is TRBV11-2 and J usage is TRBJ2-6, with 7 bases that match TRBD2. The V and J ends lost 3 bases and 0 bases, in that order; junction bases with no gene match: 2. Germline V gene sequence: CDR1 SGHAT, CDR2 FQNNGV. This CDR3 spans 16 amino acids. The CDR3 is CASSFGRSSGANVLTF. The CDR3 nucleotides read TGTGCCAGCAGCTTCGGGAGGAGCTCTGGGGCCAACGTCCTGACTTTC.